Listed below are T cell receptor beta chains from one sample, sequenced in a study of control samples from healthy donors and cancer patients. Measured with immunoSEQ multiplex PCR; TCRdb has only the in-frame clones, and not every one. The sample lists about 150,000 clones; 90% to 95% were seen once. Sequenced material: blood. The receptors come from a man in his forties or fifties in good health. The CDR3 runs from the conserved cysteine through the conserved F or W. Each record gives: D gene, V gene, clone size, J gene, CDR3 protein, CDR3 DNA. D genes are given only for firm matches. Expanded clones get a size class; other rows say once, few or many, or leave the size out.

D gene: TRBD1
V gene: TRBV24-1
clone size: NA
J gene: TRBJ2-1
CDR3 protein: CATAPGQGLYNEQFF
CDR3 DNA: TGTGCCACAGCACCGGGACAGGGCCTATACAATGAGCAGTTCTTC

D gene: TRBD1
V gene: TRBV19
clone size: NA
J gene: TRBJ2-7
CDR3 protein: CASSMGTGGWYEQYF
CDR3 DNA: TGTGCCAGTAGTATGGGGACAGGGGGCTGGTACGAGCAGTACTTC

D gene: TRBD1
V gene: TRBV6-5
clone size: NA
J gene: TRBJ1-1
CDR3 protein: CASSRTGAHTEAFF
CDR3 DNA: TGTGCCAGCAGCCGGACAGGAGCACACACTGAAGCTTTCTTT

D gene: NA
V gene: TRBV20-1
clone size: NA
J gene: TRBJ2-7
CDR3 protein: CSASAGSHYEQYF
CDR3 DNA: TGCAGTGCTAGTGCAGGGAGCCACTACGAGCAGTACTTC

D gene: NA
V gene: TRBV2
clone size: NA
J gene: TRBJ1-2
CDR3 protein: CASSGGTTTYYGYTF
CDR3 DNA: TGTGCCAGCAGTGGGGGGACGACAACCTACTATGGCTACACCTTC

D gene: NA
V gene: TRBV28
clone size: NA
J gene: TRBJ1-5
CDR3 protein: CASTLSGAHQNNQPQHF
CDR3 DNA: TGTGCCAGCACCCTTAGTGGGGCTCACCAGAACAATCAGCCCCAGCATTTT

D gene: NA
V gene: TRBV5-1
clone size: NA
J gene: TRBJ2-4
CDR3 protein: CASSPGQGGTRELF
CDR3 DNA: TGCGCCAGCAGTCCCGGACAGGGAGGGACGCGGGAACTCTTC

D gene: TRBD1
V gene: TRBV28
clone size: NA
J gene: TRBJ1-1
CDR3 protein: CASSLGFPRQGGTEAFF
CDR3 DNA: TGTGCCAGCAGTTTAGGGTTTCCCAGACAGGGTGGCACTGAAGCTTTCTTT

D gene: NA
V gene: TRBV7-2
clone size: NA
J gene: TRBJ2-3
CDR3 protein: CASSTQGGLSTDTQYF
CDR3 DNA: TGTGCCAGCAGCACTCAGGGTGGACTCAGCACAGATACGCAGTATTTT

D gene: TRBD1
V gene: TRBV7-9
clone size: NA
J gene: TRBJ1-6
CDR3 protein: CASSFAGGERSPLHF
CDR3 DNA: TGTGCCAGCAGCTTTGCAGGGGGCGAGCGGTCACCCCTCCACTTT

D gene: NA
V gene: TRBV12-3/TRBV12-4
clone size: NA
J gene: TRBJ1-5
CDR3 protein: CASSSGKGQPQHF
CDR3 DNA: TGTGCCAGCAGTTCGGGGAAAGGTCAGCCCCAGCATTTT

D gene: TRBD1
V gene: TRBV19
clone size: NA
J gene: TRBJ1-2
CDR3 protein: CASSIPGQGVRGYTF
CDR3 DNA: TGTGCCAGTAGTATCCCGGGACAGGGTGTCCGTGGCTACACCTTC

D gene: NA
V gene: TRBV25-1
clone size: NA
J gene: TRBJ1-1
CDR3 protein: CASSEYGGRLEAFF
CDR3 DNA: TGTGCCAGCAGTGAATATGGTGGGAGGCTTGAAGCTTTCTTT

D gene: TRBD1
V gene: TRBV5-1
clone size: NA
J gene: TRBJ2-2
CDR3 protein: CASSRDRGQNTGELFF
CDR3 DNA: TGCGCCAGCAGCCGGGACAGGGGGCAAAACACCGGGGAGCTGTTTTTT

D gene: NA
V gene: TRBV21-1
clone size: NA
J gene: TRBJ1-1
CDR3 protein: CASVRGYYMNTEAFF
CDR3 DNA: TGTGCCAGCGTCCGGGGGTACTACATGAACACTGAAGCTTTCTTT

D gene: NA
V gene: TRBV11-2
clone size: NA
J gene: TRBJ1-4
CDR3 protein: CASSQGRVNEKLFF
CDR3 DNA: TGTGCCAGCAGCCAGGGGAGGGTCAATGAAAAACTGTTTTTT

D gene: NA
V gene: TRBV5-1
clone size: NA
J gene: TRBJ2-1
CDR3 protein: CASSLQGTTYNEQFF
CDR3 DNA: TGCGCCAGCAGCTTACAGGGTACCACCTACAATGAGCAGTTCTTC

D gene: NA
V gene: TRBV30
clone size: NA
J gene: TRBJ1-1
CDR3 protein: CAWNPDSNTEAFF
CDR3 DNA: TGTGCCTGGAACCCGGACTCGAACACTGAAGCTTTCTTT

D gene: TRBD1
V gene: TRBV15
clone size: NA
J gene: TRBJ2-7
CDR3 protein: CATSRGVAGGDEQYF
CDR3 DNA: TGTGCCACCAGCCGGGGTGTCGCAGGGGGCGACGAGCAGTACTTC

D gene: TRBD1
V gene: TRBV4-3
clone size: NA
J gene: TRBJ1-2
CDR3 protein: CASSTHRGTDSNYGYTF
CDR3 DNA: TGCGCCAGCAGCACCCACCGAGGGACAGACTCTAACTATGGCTACACCTTC

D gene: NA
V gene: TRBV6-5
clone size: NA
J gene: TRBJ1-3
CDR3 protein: CASSRVSGNTIYF
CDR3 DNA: TGTGCCAGCAGCAGGGTGTCTGGAAACACCATATATTTT

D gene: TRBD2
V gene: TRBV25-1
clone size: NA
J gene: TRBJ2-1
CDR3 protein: CASSDAGGAGNEQFF
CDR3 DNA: TGTGCCAGCAGTGATGCCGGGGGGGCCGGTAATGAGCAGTTCTTC

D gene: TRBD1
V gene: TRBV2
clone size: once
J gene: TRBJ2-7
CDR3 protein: CASAQDRAEQYF
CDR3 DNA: TGTGCCAGCGCCCAGGACAGGGCCGAGCAGTACTTC

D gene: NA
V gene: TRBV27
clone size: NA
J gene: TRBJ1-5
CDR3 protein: CASSLSTGQPQHF
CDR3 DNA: TGTGCCAGCAGTTTATCCACAGGTCAGCCCCAGCATTTT

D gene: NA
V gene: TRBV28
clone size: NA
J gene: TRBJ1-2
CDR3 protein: CASSLGGGAGYTF
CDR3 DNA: TGTGCCAGCAGTTTGGGGGGGGGAGCTGGCTACACCTTC

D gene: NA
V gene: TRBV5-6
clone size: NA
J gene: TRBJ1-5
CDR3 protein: CASSRTEDYQPQHF
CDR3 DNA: TGTGCCAGCAGTCGGACAGAAGACTATCAGCCCCAGCATTTT

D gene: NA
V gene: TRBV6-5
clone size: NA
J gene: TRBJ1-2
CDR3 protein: CASSYRAGLSGYTF
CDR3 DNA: TGTGCCAGCAGTTACCGCGCAGGGCTGTCTGGCTACACCTTC

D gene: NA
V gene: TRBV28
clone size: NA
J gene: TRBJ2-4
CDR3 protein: CASSAGPKNIQYF
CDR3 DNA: TGTGCCAGCAGTGCCGGGCCGAAAAACATTCAGTACTTC

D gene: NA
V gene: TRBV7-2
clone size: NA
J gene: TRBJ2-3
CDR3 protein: CASSLGVGDTQYF
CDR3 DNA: TGTGCCAGCAGCTTAGGAGTTGGAGATACGCAGTATTTT

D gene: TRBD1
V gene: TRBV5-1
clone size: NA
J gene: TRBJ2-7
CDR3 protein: CASSLGDREFYEQYF
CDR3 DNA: TGCGCCAGCAGCTTGGGGGACAGGGAATTCTACGAGCAGTACTTC

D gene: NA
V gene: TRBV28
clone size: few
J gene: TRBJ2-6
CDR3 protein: CASTAWALQSGANVLTF
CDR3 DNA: TGTGCCAGCACCGCGTGGGCCCTTCAATCTGGGGCCAACGTCCTGACTTTC

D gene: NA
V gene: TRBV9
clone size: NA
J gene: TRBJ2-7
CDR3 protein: CASSPPDSYEQYF
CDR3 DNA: TGTGCCAGCAGCCCCCCGGACTCCTACGAGCAGTACTTC

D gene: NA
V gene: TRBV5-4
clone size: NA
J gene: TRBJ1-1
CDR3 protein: CASSETGLNTEAFF
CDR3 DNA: TGTGCCAGCAGCGAGACAGGATTAAACACTGAAGCTTTCTTT

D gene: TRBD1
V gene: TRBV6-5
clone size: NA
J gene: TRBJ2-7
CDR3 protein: CASSRGQVPYEQYF
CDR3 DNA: TGTGCCAGCAGTCGTGGACAGGTCCCCTACGAGCAGTACTTC

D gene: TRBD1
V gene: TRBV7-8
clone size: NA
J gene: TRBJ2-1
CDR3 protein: CASSLDRGPRVYFF
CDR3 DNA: TGTGCCAGCAGCTTGGACAGGGGACCCCGGGTGTATTTCTTC

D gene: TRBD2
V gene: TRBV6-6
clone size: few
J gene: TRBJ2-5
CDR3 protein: CASSYKRGNQETQYF
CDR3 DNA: TGTGCCAGCAGTTACAAGCGGGGTAACCAAGAGACCCAGTACTTC

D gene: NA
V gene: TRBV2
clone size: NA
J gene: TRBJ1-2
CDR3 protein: CASPTGWDGYTF
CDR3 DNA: TGTGCCAGCCCCACAGGGTGGGACGGCTACACCTTC

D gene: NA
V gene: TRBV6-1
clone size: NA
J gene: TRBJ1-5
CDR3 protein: CASSEDGSSSQHF
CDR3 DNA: TGTGCCAGCAGTGAAGACGGGAGTAGTTCCCAGCATTTT

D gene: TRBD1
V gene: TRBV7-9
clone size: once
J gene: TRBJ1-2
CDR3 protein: CASSSGLQGAGVYGYTF
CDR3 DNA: TGTGCCAGCAGCTCGGGTCTACAGGGGGCGGGTGTCTATGGCTACACCTTC

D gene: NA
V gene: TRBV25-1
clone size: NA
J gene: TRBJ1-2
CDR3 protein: CASSTGRTNYGYTF
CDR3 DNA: TGTGCCAGCAGCACGGGCAGGACTAACTATGGCTACACCTTC

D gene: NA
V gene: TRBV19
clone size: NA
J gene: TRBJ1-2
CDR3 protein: CASSISPTPVYTF
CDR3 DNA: TGTGCCAGTAGTATCTCACCTACTCCGGTCTACACCTTC

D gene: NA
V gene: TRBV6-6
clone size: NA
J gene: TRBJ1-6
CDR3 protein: CASSYSLGNSPLHF
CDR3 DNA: TGTGCCAGCAGTTACTCGCTCGGGAATTCACCCCTCCACTTT

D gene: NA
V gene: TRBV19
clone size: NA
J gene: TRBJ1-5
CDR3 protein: CASSRITGPVSQPQHF
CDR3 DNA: TGTGCCAGTAGTAGGATAACAGGCCCGGTATCTCAGCCCCAGCATTTT

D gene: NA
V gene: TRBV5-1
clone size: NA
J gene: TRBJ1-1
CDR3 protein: CASGAVLNTEAFF
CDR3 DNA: TGCGCCAGCGGAGCGGTCCTGAACACTGAAGCTTTCTTT

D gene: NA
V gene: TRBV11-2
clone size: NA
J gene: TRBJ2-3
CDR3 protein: CASSGREVAVHF
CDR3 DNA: TGTGCCAGCAGCGGGCGGGAAGTAGCAGTGCATTTT

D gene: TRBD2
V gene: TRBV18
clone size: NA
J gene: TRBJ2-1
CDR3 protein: CASSPGTSGPWEQFF
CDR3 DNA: TGTGCCAGCTCACCCGGGACTAGTGGGCCCTGGGAGCAGTTCTTC

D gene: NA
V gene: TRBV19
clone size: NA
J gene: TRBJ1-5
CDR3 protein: CASTYGQNSNQPQHF
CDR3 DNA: TGTGCCAGTACCTATGGACAGAATAGCAATCAGCCCCAGCATTTT

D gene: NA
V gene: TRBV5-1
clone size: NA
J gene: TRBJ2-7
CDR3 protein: CASSLDGSTLREQYF
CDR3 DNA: TGCGCCAGCAGCTTGGACGGCAGTACTTTGCGCGAGCAGTACTTC

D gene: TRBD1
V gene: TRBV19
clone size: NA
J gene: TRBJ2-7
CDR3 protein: CASRPTGTGPYEQYF
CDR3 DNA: TGTGCCAGTAGGCCGACCGGGACAGGGCCCTACGAGCAGTACTTC

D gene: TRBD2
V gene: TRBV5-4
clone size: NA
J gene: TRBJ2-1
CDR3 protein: CASRTWTSGGARYNEQFF
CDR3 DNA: TGTGCCAGCAGAACATGGACTAGCGGGGGCGCGCGCTACAATGAGCAGTTCTTC

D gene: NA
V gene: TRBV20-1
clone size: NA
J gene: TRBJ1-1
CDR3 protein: CSAKGNRAFF
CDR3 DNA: TGCAGTGCTAAGGGGAATCGGGCTTTCTTT

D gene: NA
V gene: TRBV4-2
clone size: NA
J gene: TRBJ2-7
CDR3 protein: CASSQDFEQYF
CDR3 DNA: TGTGCCAGCAGCCAAGATTTCGAGCAGTACTTC

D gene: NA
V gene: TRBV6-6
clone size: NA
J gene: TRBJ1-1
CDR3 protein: CASSSPRVNTEAFF
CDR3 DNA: TGTGCCAGCAGTTCCCCCCGTGTGAACACTGAAGCTTTCTTT

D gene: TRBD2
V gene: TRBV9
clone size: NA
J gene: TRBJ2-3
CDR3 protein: CASSVGSSGKGDTQYF
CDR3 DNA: TGTGCCAGCAGCGTAGGCTCTAGCGGGAAGGGAGATACGCAGTATTTT